The sequence of this T cell receptor (beta chain) was determined in a study of shared clonotypes between healthy human individuals. Looking at the study overall: Three plates were used per donor for CD4 naive, three for CD4 memory, two for CD8 naive and one for CD8 memory.

Original data processing: ImmunoSEQ output held junction-only sequences without quality scores, so filtering differed. Sequencing was performed with immunoSEQ multiplex PCR; in TCRdb, only in-frame clones are kept and a portion is missing. V and J calls plus clone size are reproduced from that table; the DNA served to infer D and trimming. The data hold about 1,500,000 clones, with roughly 95% observed a single time. V shed 3 bases, J shed 2 bases, and the junction held 8 bases outside the gene matches. CDR1 and CDR2 (germline): LGHNA, YNFKEQ. This CDR3 has 17 residues. For this clone: The target antigen is unknown.

CD4+ cell separation produced CD45RA+ naive and CD45RA-negative memory subsets. Study-wide results and caveats: Naive CD4 clonotypes overlapped across several donors at about 5.2%.

This sequence joins TRBV4-2 and TRBJ2-4; the match to TRBD1 covers 9 bases. The sample consisted of naive CD4+ T cells sorted from blood. Described subset: CD45RA+ positively selected. This clonotype was obtained from a man aged 30-40 years in good health. CDR3 amino acids: CASSHDRGEGTKNIQYF. The CDR3 DNA is TGTGCCAGCAGCCATGACAGGGGGGAGGGGACCAAAAACATTCAGTACTTC.